Listed here are 9 T cell receptor beta chains from one sample, sequenced in a study of spatial heterogeneity in lung cancer. Time point here: blood at routine non-recurrence follow-up after resection. TCRdb analysed the 5' RACE reads with MiXCR anew, one entry per CDR3 protein. The sample carries approximately 100,000 distinct CDR3 sequences, less than 20% recorded once. The sequences come from PBMCs, collected at follow-up. These receptors all come from a male donor with early-stage non-small cell lung cancer.

By its share, this clonotype is medium-sized. The chain has TRBV2 and TRBJ1-1, with 12 bases that match TRBD1. The CDR3 length is 14 residues. Germline V gives CDR1 SNHLY, CDR2 FYNNEI. V lost 5 bases and J lost 5; bases outside the gene matches: 3. This chain's CDR3 is CASSPGQGATEAFF. The CDR3, as DNA: TGTGCCAGCAGTCCGGGACAGGGGGCGACTGAAGCTTTCTTT.

This clonotype has ten or more counts. CDR3 protein: CSAQGLAGEQNNEQFF. CDR3 coding DNA: TGCAGTGCCCAAGGACTAGCGGGAGAACAAAACAATGAGCAGTTCTTC. The gene calls are TRBV20-1 and TRBJ2-1, with 13 positions matching TRBD2. This CDR3 region has 16 residues. Unmatched junction bases numbered 10, after V lost 6 bases and J lost 5 bases. Germline values: CDR1 DFQATT, CDR2 SNEGSKA (reference sequence).

This clonotype was counted a few times. This rearrangement joins TRBV11-1 to TRBJ2-1; 8 nucleotides line up with TRBD1. This CDR3 is built from 16 residues. CDR1 and CDR2 (germline): SGHAT, FQDESV (reference sequence). With 1 base clipped from V and 3 bases from J, the junction kept 5 bases outside the gene matches. This CDR3 reads CASSLVQGDLYNEQFF. The CDR3 DNA reads TGTGCCAGCAGCTTAGTACAGGGGGACCTCTACAATGAGCAGTTCTTC.

This chain links TRBV7-8 with TRBJ2-1; D gene unclear. CDR3 length: 16 residues. Trimming took off 5 bases at V and 4 bases at J, with 18 bases between the two ends. Per germline, CDR1 SGHVS and CDR2 FQNEAQ. CDR3 in amino acids: CASSADGLVSYNEQFF. CDR3 bases: TGTGCCAGCAGCGCAGACGGGCTAGTATCTTACAATGAGCAGTTCTTC.

This clonotype occurred a few times. The chain couples TRBV4-1 to TRBJ1-2; D possibly corresponds to TRBD1 (5 bases). V was trimmed by 5 bases and J by 5 bases, leaving 15 bases between them. From germline, CDR1 is MGHRA and CDR2 YSYEKL. The CDR3 is made up of 14 amino acids. The CDR3 DNA follows: TGCGCCAGCAGCTTCGGGACGAGTCGATATGGCTACACCTTC. Protein sequence: CASSFGTSRYGYTF.

This clonotype was seen only once. This chain links TRBV5-1 with TRBJ1-1, with D unresolved. This CDR3 contains 13 residues. The germline V gene encodes CDR1 SGHRS and CDR2 YFSETQ. Between the trimmed V and J ends, which lost 6 bases and 1 base, there was a span of 10 bases. The CDR3 region is CASTVPPNTEAFF. In DNA form, the CDR3 reads TGCGCCAGCACGGTCCCCCCGAACACTGAAGCTTTCTTT.

This clonotype has a handful of counts. The chain is built from TRBV20-1 and TRBJ2-7; D unresolved. Looked up from germline, CDR1 is DFQATT and CDR2 is SNEGSKA (reference sequence). The CDR3 is 11 residues long. V lost 2 bases and J 6 bases, leaving 8 bases between the germline ends. Here the CDR3 DNA reads TGCAGTGCTAGAAAGGTAACCGAGCAGTACTTC. This sequence encodes CSARKVTEQYF.

The chain combines TRBV3-1 with TRBJ1-3; unclear D gene. The V gene lost 1 base and the J gene lost 4 bases, with 14 bases spanning the gap. Germline-derived CDR1 and CDR2 are LGHDT and YNNKEL (reference sequence). The CDR3 is made up of 16 amino acids. In DNA form, the CDR3 reads TGTGCCAGCAGCCAAGGGCAGAGGGCATCCGGAAACACCATATATTTT. Amino acid sequence: CASSQGQRASGNTIYF.

In nucleotides, the CDR3 is TGTGCCAGCACCGCGGACAGATCCTACGAGCAGTACGTC. It translates to CASTADRSYEQYV. The V gene is TRBV5-4, the J gene TRBJ2-7; D might be TRBD1 (6 bases). The ends were cut back, 6 bases at V and 1 base at J, with 11 bases in the middle. This CDR3 spans 13 amino acids. The germline V gene has CDR1 SGHNT and CDR2 YYREEE (reference sequence).